Following are 21 T cell receptor beta chains from one sample sequenced in a study of blood T cells in healthy people across ages. PCR was performed a second time for about 7 to 11 cycles using a sample-barcoded 5' primer and a J-beta primer mix. Via MiXCR, TCRdb re-called the 5' RACE reads, giving one row per CDR3 protein. The sample contains 1.5 million to 2 million distinct CDR3 sequences, 28% of which appear only once. The specimen was blood. Receptor source: a woman in her 30s in good health.

In this sample, this clonotype turned up many times. This rearrangement joins TRBV5-5 to TRBJ2-5; a possible D gene is TRBD1 (6 bases). Germline lookup yields CDR1 SGHKS and CDR2 YYEKEE (reference sequence). The V gene lost 0 bases and the J gene lost 5 bases, with 8 bases spanning the gap. There are 13 residues in the CDR3. CDR3 in amino acids: CASSLDRDETQYF. CDR3 nucleotides: TGTGCCAGCAGCTTGGACAGGGACGAGACCCAGTACTTC.

With respect to this clonotype: The junction and the germline gene differ at one end; a read error may be behind it. This chain links TRBV2 with TRBJ2-5; 11 nucleotides line up with TRBD2. The CDR3 sequence is 15 residues long. From germline, CDR1 is SNHLY and CDR2 FYNNEI. CDR3 residues: CASSETSGIGETQYF. The CDR3 DNA reads TGTGCCAGTAGTGAGACTAGCGGGATCGGTGAGACCCAGTACTTC.

This sequence joins TRBV7-2 and TRBJ2-1, with 7 bases that match TRBD2. The CDR3 has 14 amino acids. Germline V gene data show CDR1 as SGHTA and CDR2 as FQGNSA. The V gene end was trimmed by 3 bases and the J gene end by 7 bases; junction bases not matched to a gene: 6. CDR3 sequence: CASSLGNGRNEQFF. The CDR3 region has the DNA TGTGCCAGCAGCTTGGGTAACGGGAGGAATGAGCAGTTCTTC.

V and J are TRBV6-6 and TRBJ2-7; TRBD1 agrees at 7 bases. CDR3 size: 14 residues. Germline CDR1 reads MNHNY; CDR2 reads SVGAGI (reference sequence). V gave up 6 bases and J gave up 7 bases; unmatched junction bases: 12. The CDR3 DNA reads TGTGCCAGCAGCTTCCGACGGGACAGCAATGAGCAGTACTTC. As protein: CASSFRRDSNEQYF.

This clonotype was seen ten or more times. This chain links TRBV11-2 with TRBJ2-6; D tentatively fits TRBD1 or TRBD2 (6 bases each). CDR1 SGHAT and CDR2 FQNNGV come from the germline V gene. The CDR3 is made up of 21 amino acids. Trimming stripped 1 base from V and 0 bases from J, with 22 bases between. The CDR3 is CASSLGPLVGGPSSGANVLTF. The CDR3 bases are TGTGCCAGCAGCTTAGGTCCGCTAGTCGGGGGCCCTTCCTCTGGGGCCAACGTCCTGACTTTC.

The CDR3 DNA follows: TGTGCCAGCAGTTACGGGGGGACGGAATATGGCTACACCTTC. Its translation: CASSYGGTEYGYTF. The J gene is TRBJ1-2, the V gene TRBV6-2 or TRBV6-3, with a weak D call TRBD1 (5 bases). This CDR3 is 14 amino acids long. Per the germline V gene, CDR1 is MNHEY and CDR2 is SVGEGT. Trimming removed 2 bases from V and 5 bases from J, with 12 bases in between.

This clonotype was detected ten times or more. The chain recombines TRBV10-3 with TRBJ2-1; 7 bases align to TRBD1. The CDR3 loop spans 15 amino acids. J was trimmed by 9 bases and V by 2 bases; bases with no gene match: 10. Germline CDR1 and CDR2: ENHRY and SYGVKD. CDR3 residues: CAISEIDAGGSEQFF. The CDR3 nucleotides are TGTGCCATCAGTGAGATAGATGCAGGGGGTAGTGAGCAGTTCTTC.

This chain links TRBV7-2 with TRBJ1-2; 8 bases line up with TRBD1. Germline-derived CDR1 and CDR2 are SGHTA and FQGNSA. Trimming removed 4 bases from V and 8 bases from J; junction bases left unmatched: 12. This CDR3 has 15 residues. CDR3 protein: CASSWDRNIKAGYTF. For the CDR3, the DNA is TGTGCCAGCAGCTGGGACAGGAATATTAAGGCGGGCTACACCTTC.

The chain employs TRBV7-9 and TRBJ1-1; D unclear. The CDR3 is 15 residues long. Germline V gene data show CDR1 as SEHNR and CDR2 as FQNEAQ (reference sequence). The ends were cut back, 0 bases at V and 1 base at J, with 9 bases in the middle. The CDR3 reads CASSLADTPNTEAFF. The CDR3, as DNA: TGTGCCAGCAGCTTAGCCGACACCCCGAACACTGAAGCTTTCTTT.

Turning to this clonotype: Being one base from a much bigger clone, this may be a read error. The chain carries TRBV29-1 and TRBJ2-7; the match to TRBD1 covers 7 bases. The length of the CDR3 is 13 residues. Germline lookup yields CDR1 SQVTM and CDR2 ANQGSEA. V gave up 8 bases and J gave up 6 bases; unmatched junction bases: 13. The CDR3 here is CSSRTGELCEQYF. The CDR3 region has the DNA TGCAGCTCCCGGACAGGTGAACTCTGCGAGCAGTACTTC.

This chain links TRBV4-1 with TRBJ2-7, with D possibly called TRBD1 or TRBD2 (5 bases each). Germline V gene lookup returns CDR1 MGHRA and CDR2 YSYEKL. V lost 1 base and J 7 bases, leaving 17 bases between the germline ends. The CDR3 is 15 amino acids. The CDR3 here is CASSQVGRGHREQYF. The CDR3 region has the DNA TGCGCCAGCAGCCAAGTAGGCCGGGGCCACAGGGAGCAGTACTTC.

This clonotype was seen a handful of times. V gene TRBV5-1 combines with J gene TRBJ1-2, with D perhaps TRBD1 (5 bases). This CDR3 comprises 13 residues. V lost 2 bases and J lost 4, with 9 bases in between. Germline V gene lookup returns CDR1 SGHRS and CDR2 YFSETQ. Written as DNA, the CDR3 is TGCGCCAGCAGCTTTTTTGGGGGCTATGGCTACACCTTC. It yields the protein CASSFFGGYGYTF.

Comment on this clonotype: Just one base apart from a much larger clone, this may be a read error. The chain couples TRBV29-1 to TRBJ1-2, with D perhaps matching TRBD1 (5 bases). V lost 6 bases and J 5 bases, leaving 22 bases between the germline ends. The CDR3 has 15 amino acids. Germline V gene lookup returns CDR1 SQVTM and CDR2 ANQGSEA. The CDR3 sequence: CSVEGCVSVLYGYTF. In DNA form, the CDR3 reads TGCAGCGTCGAGGGGTGTGTTTCGGTGTTATATGGCTACACCTTC.

As concerns this clonotype: The DNA is left out, because the CDR3 cannot be placed on it with certainty; the CDR3 is given as TCRdb lists it. This chain links TRBV12-3 or TRBV12-4 with TRBJ1-2. The CDR3 has 21 residues if both end residues are counted. The CDR3 sequence: CASSFRGAETQYFGGRLGYTF.

There are a few counts of this clonotype. The V gene is TRBV19, the J gene TRBJ2-2; D possibly matches TRBD1 or TRBD2 (5 bases each). Per germline, CDR1 LNHDA and CDR2 SQIVND (reference sequence). V was pared by 7 bases and J by 6 bases, with 27 bases between. The length of the CDR3 is 18 residues. CDR3 in amino acids: CASIDVMGRGTQPGELFF. The CDR3 coding sequence is TGTGCCAGTATCGACGTTATGGGACGAGGGACCCAACCCGGGGAGCTGTTTTTT.

About this clonotype: A junction end diverges from the germline sequence, so it may reflect a read error. The chain combines TRBV7-7 with TRBJ2-1, with D perhaps being TRBD1 or TRBD2 (6 bases each). From germline, CDR1 is SSHAT and CDR2 FNYEAQ (reference sequence). The CDR3 loop spans 15 amino acids. CDR3 loop: CTSSLNAGQHYEQFF. The DNA of the CDR3 is TGTACCAGCAGCTTAAATGCGGGACAACATTACGAGCAGTTCTTC. Supplemented by reference TRBV7-7 and TRBJ2-1, the full variable domain reads GAGVSQSPRYKVTKRGQDVTLRCDPISSHATLYWYQQALGQGPEFLTYFNYEAQPDKSGLPSDRFSAERPEGSISTLTIQRTEQRDSAMYRCTSSLNAGQHYEQFFGPGTRLTVL.

The chain has TRBV20-1 and TRBJ2-1, with TRBD2 identical over 11 bases. Trimming cost V 3 bases and J 10 bases; bases outside gene matches: 11. There are 15 residues in the CDR3. Germline CDR1 and CDR2: DFQATT and SNEGSKA (reference sequence). CDR3 loop: CSASGSGGASMEQFF. Written as DNA, the CDR3 is TGCAGTGCTAGTGGTAGCGGGGGGGCCTCTATGGAGCAGTTCTTC.

This clonotype was counted a few times. V usage is TRBV5-5 and J usage is TRBJ2-4, with D perhaps matching TRBD1 or TRBD2 (5 bases each). With 5 bases removed from V and 13 bases from J, the gap between germline ends came to 16 bases. The CDR3 consists of 12 residues. CDR1 and CDR2 (germline): SGHKS, YYEKEE (reference sequence). The CDR3 region is CASSYIQGEQYF. The CDR3, as DNA: TGTGCCAGCAGTTACATTCAGGGAGAGCAGTACTTC.

This clonotype was picked up a small number of times. V and J are TRBV29-1 and TRBJ1-5, with a weak D call TRBD1 (5 bases). V lost 2 bases and J 7 bases, leaving 12 bases between the germline ends. The CDR3 has 13 amino acids. The germline V gene has CDR1 SQVTM and CDR2 ANQGSEA. The CDR3 DNA is TGCAGCGTTGAAATCCAGGGTGGACAGCCCCAGCATTTT. Translated: CSVEIQGGQPQHF. The full variable domain, its missing parts supplied by reference TRBV29-1 and TRBJ1-5, is SAVISQKPSRDICQRGTSLTIQCQVDSQVTMMFWYRQQPGQSLTLIATANQGSEATYESGFVIDKFPISRPNLTFSTLTVSNMSPEDSSIYLCSVEIQGGQPQHFGDGTRLSIL.

The table lists this clonotype with many counts. This chain connects TRBV6-1 to TRBJ2-7; no definite D call. Germline V gives CDR1 MNHNS, CDR2 SASEGT. The length of the CDR3 is 12 residues. V was trimmed by 3 bases and J by 5 bases, leaving 8 bases between them. Written as DNA, the CDR3 is TGTGCCAGCAGTGAGGCTCCGGACGAGCAGTACTTC. It is translated as CASSEAPDEQYF.

The J gene is TRBJ2-7, the V gene TRBV7-3; perhaps TRBD2 as D (5 bases). The V and J ends lost 2 bases and 9 bases respectively, with 26 bases between them. Per germline, CDR1 SGHTA and CDR2 FQGTGA. This CDR3 has 17 amino acids. The CDR3 nucleotides are TGTGCCAGCAGCTTAGAGGGATCGGTCGGCCGGATCACCGGGCAGTACTTC. It translates to CASSLEGSVGRITGQYF.